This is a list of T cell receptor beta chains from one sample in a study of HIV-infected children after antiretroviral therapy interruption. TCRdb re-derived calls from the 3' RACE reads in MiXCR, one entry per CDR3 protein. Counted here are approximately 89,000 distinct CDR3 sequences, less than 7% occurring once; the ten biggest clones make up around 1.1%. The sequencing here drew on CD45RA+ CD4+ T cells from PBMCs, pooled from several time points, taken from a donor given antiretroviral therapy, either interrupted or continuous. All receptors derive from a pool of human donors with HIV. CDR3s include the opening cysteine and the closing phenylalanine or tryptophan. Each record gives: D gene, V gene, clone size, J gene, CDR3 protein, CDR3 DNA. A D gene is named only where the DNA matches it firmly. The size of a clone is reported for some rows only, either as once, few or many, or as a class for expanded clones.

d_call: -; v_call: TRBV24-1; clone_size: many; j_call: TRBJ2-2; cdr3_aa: CATSEGGFGTGELFF; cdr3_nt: TGTGCCACCAGTGAGGGAGGATTTGGTACCGGGGAGCTGTTTTTT
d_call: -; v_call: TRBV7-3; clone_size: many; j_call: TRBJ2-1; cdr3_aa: CASSEGPANYNEQFF; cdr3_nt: TGTGCCAGCAGCGAGGGCCCCGCCAACTACAATGAGCAGTTCTTC
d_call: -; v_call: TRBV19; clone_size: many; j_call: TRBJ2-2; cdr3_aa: CASSRGPQGRKTGELFF; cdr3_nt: TGTGCCAGTAGCCGTGGCCCACAGGGAAGGAAAACCGGGGAGCTGTTTTTT
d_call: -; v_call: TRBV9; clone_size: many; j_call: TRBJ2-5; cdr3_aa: CASSRVGMLETQYF; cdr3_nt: TGTGCCAGCAGCCGCGTTGGCATGCTGGAGACCCAGTACTTC
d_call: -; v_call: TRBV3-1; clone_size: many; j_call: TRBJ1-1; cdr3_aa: CASSSRNTEAFF; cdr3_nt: TGTGCCAGCAGCTCAAGGAACACTGAAGCTTTCTTT
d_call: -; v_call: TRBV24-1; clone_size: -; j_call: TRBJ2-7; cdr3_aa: CATSADYPPYEQYF; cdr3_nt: TGTGCAACCAGTGCCGATTACCCTCCCTACGAGCAGTACTTC
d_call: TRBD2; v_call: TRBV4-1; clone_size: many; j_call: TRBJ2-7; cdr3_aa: CASSPSGTSLDEQYF; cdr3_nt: TGCGCCAGCAGCCCTTCTGGGACTAGCCTCGACGAGCAGTACTTC
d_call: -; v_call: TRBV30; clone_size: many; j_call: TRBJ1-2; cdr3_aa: CAWNRDYGYTF; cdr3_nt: TGTGCCTGGAACAGGGATTATGGCTACACCTTC
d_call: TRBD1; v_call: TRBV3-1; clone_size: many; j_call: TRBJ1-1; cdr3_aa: CASSHRQGEAFF; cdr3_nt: TGTGCCAGCAGCCATCGACAGGGAGAAGCTTTCTTT
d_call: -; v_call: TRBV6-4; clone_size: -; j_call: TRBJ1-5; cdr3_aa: CASSDWGEDQPQHF; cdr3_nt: TGTGCCAGCAGTGACTGGGGGGAAGATCAGCCCCAGCATTTT
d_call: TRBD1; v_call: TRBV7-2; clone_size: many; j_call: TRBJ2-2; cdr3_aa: CASSRDRGTGELFF; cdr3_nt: TGTGCCAGCAGCCGGGACAGGGGGACCGGGGAGCTGTTTTTT
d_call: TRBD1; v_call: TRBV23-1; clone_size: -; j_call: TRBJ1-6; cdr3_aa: CARTRQGPLGLAF; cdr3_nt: TGCGCCAGAACTCGACAGGGGCCCTTGGGATTAGCCTTT
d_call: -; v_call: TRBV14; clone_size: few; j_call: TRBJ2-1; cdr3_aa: CASSPLGTSYNEQFF; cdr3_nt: TGTGCCAGCAGCCCACTGGGGACCAGCTACAATGAGCAGTTCTTC
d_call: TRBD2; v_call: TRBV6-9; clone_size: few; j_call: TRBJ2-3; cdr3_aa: CASKNSGRARDTQYF; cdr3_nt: TGTGCCAGCAAAAATAGCGGGAGGGCCCGGGATACGCAGTATTTT
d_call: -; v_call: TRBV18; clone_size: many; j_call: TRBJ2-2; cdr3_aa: CASSPARGATGELFF; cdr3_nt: TGTGCCAGCTCACCAGCCAGGGGTGCCACCGGGGAGCTGTTTTTT
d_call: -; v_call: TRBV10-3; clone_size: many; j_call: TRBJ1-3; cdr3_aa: CAISDVGTSSGNTIYF; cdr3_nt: TGTGCCATCAGTGATGTGGGGACATCGTCTGGAAACACCATATATTTT
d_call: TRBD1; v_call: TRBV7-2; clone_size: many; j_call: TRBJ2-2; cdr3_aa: CASSFRGSQTGELFF; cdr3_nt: TGTGCCAGCAGCTTCAGGGGGTCTCAGACCGGGGAGCTGTTTTTT
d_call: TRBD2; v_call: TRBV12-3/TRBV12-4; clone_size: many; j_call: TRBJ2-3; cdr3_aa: CASSRSTSGGASTQYF; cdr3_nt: TGTGCCAGCAGCCGATCGACTAGCGGGGGGGCCTCTACGCAGTATTTT
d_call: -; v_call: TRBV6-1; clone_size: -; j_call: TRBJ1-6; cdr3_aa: CASSSPLSSYNSPLHF; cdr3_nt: TGTGCCAGCTCCTCGCCACTAAGCTCCTATAATTCACCCCTCCACTTT
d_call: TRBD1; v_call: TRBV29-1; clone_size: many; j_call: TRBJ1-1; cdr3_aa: CSVAGTGGPNTEAFF; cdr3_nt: TGCAGCGTCGCCGGGACAGGGGGTCCGAACACTGAAGCTTTCTTT
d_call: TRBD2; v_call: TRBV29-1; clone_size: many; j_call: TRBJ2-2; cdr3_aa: CSVEDPRGGRTGELFF; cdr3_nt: TGCAGCGTTGAAGATCCTCGCGGGGGGCGCACCGGGGAGCTGTTTTTT
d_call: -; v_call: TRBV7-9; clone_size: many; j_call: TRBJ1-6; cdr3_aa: CASSFEGKSSYNSPLHF; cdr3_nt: TGTGCCAGCAGCTTTGAGGGAAAAAGCTCCTATAATTCACCCCTCCACTTT
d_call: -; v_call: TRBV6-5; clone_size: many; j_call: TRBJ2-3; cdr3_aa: CASSYSGHLTDTQYF; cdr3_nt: TGTGCCAGCAGTTACTCAGGACACCTCACAGATACGCAGTATTTT
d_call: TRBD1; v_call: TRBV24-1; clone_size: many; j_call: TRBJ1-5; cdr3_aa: CATSVHTGGNQPQHF; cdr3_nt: TGTGCCACCAGTGTCCACACAGGGGGCAATCAGCCCCAGCATTTT
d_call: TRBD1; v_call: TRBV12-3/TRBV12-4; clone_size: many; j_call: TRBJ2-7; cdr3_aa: CASSNPVRGFPYEQYF; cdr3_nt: TGTGCCAGCAGCAACCCGGTCAGGGGGTTTCCTTACGAGCAGTACTTC
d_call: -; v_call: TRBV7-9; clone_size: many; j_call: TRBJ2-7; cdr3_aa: CASSLMGPSSEQYF; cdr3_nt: TGTGCCAGCAGCTTAATGGGGCCGTCGTCCGAGCAGTACTTC
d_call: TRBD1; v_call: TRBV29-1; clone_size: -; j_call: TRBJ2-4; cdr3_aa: CSVVEDRGNIQYF; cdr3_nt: TGCAGCGTTGTCGAGGACAGGGGAAACATTCAGTACTTC
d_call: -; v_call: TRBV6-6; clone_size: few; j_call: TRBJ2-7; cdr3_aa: CASRRLANYEQYF; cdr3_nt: TGTGCCAGCAGGCGACTTGCGAACTACGAGCAGTACTTC
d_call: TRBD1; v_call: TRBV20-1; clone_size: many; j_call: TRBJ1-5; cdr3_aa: CSARDPTGSNQPQHF; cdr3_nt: TGCAGTGCTAGAGATCCGACAGGGTCCAATCAGCCCCAGCATTTT
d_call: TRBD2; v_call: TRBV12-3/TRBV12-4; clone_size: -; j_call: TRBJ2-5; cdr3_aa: CASSSSGGRETQYF; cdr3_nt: TGTGCCAGCAGTTCTAGCGGGGGAAGGGAGACCCAGTACTTC
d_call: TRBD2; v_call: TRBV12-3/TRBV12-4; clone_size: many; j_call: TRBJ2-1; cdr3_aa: CASSPSGRAYNEQFF; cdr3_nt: TGTGCCAGCAGCCCTAGCGGGAGGGCCTACAATGAGCAGTTCTTC
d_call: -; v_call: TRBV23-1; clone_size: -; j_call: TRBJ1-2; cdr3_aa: CASSESRGGYTF; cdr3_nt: TGCGCCAGCAGTGAGTCCAGAGGGGGCTACACCTTC
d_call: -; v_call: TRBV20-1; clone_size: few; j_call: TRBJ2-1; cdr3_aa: CSARDKGGSYNEQFF; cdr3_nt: TGCAGTGCTAGAGATAAGGGGGGATCCTACAATGAGCAGTTCTTC
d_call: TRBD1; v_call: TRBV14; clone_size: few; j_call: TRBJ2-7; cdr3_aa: CASPNRGGLRFYEQYF; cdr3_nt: TGTGCCAGCCCGAACAGGGGCGGCCTCCGGTTCTACGAGCAGTACTTC